This entry describes one TCR beta chain. This clonotype occurred many times. Its antigen is not yet known. There are no base qualities to consult, and no much larger clone falls within one base. The junction carries 13 bases between V and J, which are trimmed by 5 bases and 6 bases respectively. CDR1 and CDR2 (SGHAT, FQNNGV) derive from the germline V gene. Taken from cysteine to phenylalanine, the CDR3 has 13 residues. Just the 39-base CDR3 DNA is kept, in frame starting at base 1. These data come from a study of T cell repertoires in cytomegalovirus infection (dated by TCRdb to about 2019). Background on the whole study: The HLA type of each donor mattered for the analysis, because public TCR beta signatures pointed to carriage of CMV infection along with the matching HLA type. Study-wide conclusions, independent of this receptor: The ex vivo response was dominated by HLA-C-restricted CMV-specific TCR beta clonotypes, which also provided the single most frequent clonotype in two of eight donors. Cumulative frequency of public TCR beta family members discriminated carriers of CMV infection plus the relevant HLA type in this cohort and an independent approximately 370-donor cohort.

Sequencing relied on an Illumina HiSeq 1500. The raw public data were reprocessed by TCRdb itself: fastp quality trimming at Q25, MiXCR clonotype calling, in-frame beta chains only. Rows with a matching CDR3 protein are joined into one entry that keeps the most common DNA and genes. The sample records fewer than 250,000 distinct CDR3 sequences, more than 9% of which are singletons. Together, the top ten hold 1.5% to 2% of the sample. The clonotype was recovered from a human donor in good health (CMV status not recorded). Some clones in this sample may be carry-over from other donors' samples. Sequenced: PBMCs. This receptor chain uses TRBV11-2 and TRBJ1-2; 6 matching bases give a weak D call of TRBD1. The DNA sequence is as follows: TGTGCCAGCAGCCTAGGACAGTTTAATGGCTACACCTTC. Translation gives CASSLGQFNGYTF.